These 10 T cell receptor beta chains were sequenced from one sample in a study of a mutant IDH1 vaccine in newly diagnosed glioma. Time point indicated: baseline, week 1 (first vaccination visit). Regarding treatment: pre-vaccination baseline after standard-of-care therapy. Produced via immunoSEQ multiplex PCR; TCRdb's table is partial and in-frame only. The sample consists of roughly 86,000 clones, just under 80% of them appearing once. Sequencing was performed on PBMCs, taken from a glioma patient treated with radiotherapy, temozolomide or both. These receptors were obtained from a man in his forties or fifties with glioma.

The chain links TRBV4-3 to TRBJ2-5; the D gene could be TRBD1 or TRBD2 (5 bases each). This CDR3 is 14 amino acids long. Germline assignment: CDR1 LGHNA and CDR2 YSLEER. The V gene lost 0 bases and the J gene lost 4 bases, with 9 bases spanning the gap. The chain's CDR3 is CASSQEGLAETQYF. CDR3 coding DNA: TGCGCCAGCAGCCAAGAGGGGCTAGCAGAGACCCAGTACTTC.

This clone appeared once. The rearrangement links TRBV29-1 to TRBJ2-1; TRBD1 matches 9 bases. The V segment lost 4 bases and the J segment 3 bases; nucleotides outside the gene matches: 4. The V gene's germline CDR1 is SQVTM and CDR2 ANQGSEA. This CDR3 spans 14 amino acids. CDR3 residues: CSVVRDRDYNEQFF. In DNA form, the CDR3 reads TGCAGCGTTGTCCGGGACAGGGACTACAATGAGCAGTTCTTC.

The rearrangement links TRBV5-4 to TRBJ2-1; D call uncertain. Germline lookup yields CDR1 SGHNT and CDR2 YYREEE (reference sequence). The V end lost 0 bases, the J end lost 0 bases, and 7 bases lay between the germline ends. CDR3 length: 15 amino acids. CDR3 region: CASSLGLSSYNEQFF. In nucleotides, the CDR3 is TGTGCCAGCAGCTTGGGGTTAAGCTCCTACAATGAGCAGTTCTTC. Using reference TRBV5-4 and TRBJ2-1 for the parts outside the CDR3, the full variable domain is ETGVTQSPTHLIKTRGQQVTLRCSSQSGHNTVSWYQQALGQGPQFIFQYYREEENGRGNFPPRFSGLQFPNYSSELNVNALELDDSALYLCASSLGLSSYNEQFFGPGTRLTVL.

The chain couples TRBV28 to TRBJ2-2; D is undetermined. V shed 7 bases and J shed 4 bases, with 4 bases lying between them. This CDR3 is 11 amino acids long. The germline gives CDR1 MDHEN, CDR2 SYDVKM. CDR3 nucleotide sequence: TGTGCCAGCACCTCCACCGGGGAGCTGTTTTTT. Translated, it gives CASTSTGELFF. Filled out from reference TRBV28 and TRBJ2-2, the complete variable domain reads DVKVTQSSRYLVKRTGEKVFLECVQDMDHENMFWYRQDPGLGLRLIYFSYDVKMKEKGDIPEGYSVSREKKERFSLILESASTNQTSMYLCASTSTGELFFGEGSRLTVL.

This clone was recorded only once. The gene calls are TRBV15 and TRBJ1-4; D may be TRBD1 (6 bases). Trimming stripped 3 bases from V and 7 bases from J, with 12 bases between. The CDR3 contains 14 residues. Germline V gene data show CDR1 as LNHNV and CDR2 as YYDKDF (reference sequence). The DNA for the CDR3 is TGTGCCACCAGCAGTGGGGGGGCGGGTGAAAAACTGTTTTTT. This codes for CATSSGGAGEKLFF. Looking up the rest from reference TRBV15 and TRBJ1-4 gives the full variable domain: DAMVIQNPRYQVTQFGKPVTLSCSQTLNHNVMYWYQQKSSQAPKLLFHYYDKDFNNEADTPDNFQSRRPNTSFCFLDIRSPGLGDTAMYLCATSSGGAGEKLFFGSGTQLSVL.

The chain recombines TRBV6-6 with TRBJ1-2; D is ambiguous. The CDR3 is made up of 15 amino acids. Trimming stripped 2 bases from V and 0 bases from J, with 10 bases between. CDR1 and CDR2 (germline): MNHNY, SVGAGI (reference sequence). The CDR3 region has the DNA TGTGCCAGCAGTTACAACGGAGCCCCTAACTATGGCTACACCTTC. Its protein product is CASSYNGAPNYGYTF.

The CDR3 nucleotides read TGTGCCAGCAGTTACGGGCCCAGAGGTTCTGGAAACACCATATATTTT. Translating gives CASSYGPRGSGNTIYF. The genes are TRBV13 and TRBJ1-3; no reliable D call. Germline V CDR1 and CDR2: PRHDT, FYEKMQ (reference sequence). This CDR3 is 16 amino acids long. With 6 bases removed from V and 1 base from J, the gap between germline ends came to 16 bases.

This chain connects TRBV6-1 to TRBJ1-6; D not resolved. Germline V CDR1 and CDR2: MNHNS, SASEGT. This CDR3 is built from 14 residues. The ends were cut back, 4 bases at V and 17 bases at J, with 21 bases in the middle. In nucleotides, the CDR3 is TGTGCCAGCAGTGCGGGCCACACCGAAGGGAGCGTCCACTTT. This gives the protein CASSAGHTEGSVHF.

The CDR3 nucleotides read TGCAGCGTTGGACAGGCAGGGTCCGGGGAGCTGTTTTTT. Encoded protein: CSVGQAGSGELFF. The chain combines TRBV29-1 with TRBJ2-2; D is possibly TRBD1 (6 bases). V was shortened by 4 bases and J by 6 bases, with 12 bases between the two germline ends. Germline values: CDR1 SQVTM, CDR2 ANQGSEA. The CDR3 runs 13 residues.

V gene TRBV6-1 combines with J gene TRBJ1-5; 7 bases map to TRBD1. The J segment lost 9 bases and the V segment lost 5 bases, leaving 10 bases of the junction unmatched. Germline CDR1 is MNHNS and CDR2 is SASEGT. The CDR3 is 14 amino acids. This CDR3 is CASSLGGGPTPQHF. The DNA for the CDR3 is TGTGCCAGCAGTCTAGGGGGCGGGCCCACGCCCCAGCATTTT.